This TCR beta chain comes out of a study of radiotherapy plus CTLA-4 blockade in lung cancer. About the study: 15% to 20% of patients responded objectively, and roughly 30% achieved disease control. Overall study results and limits: Peripheral blood showed expansion of tumor-derived TCR clones after radiotherapy and ipilimumab.

Libraries were prepared by immunoSEQ multiplex PCR; TCRdb keeps only in-frame clonotypes and omits some of them. The table includes more than 90,000 clones, around 90% detected once. This CDR3 contains 16 residues. On this clone itself: Its antigen is undetermined.

The specimen was peripheral blood, collected from a patient treated with radiotherapy plus ipilimumab. The chain combines TRBV21-1 with TRBJ2-7; the DNA was not used to check the table's D call, TRBD1. TRBV21-1 is tagged as a pseudogene. The TCR comes from a human donor with non-small cell lung cancer that progressed on radiotherapy plus ipilimumab. CDR3 sequence (DNA): TGTGCCAGCAGCACACCGGGACAGGGATTGGGTTACGAGCAGTACTTC. The encoded protein is CASSTPGQGLGYEQYF.